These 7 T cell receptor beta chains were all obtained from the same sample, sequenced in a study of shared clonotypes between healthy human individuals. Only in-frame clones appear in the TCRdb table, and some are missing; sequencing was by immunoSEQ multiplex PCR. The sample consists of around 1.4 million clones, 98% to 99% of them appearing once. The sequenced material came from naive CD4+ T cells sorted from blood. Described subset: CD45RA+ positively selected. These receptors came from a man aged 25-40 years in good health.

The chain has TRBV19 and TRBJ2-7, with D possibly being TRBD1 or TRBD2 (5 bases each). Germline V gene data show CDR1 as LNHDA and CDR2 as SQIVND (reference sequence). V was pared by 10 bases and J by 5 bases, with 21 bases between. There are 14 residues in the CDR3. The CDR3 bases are TGTGCCACCGGACTCGGGGACCTTCCCGACGAGCAGTACTTC. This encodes CATGLGDLPDEQYF. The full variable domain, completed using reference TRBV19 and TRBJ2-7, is DGGITQSPKYLFRKEGQNVTLSCEQNLNHDAMYWYRQDPGQGLRLIYYSQIVNDFQKGDIAEGYSVSREKKESFPLTVTSAQKNPTAFYLCATGLGDLPDEQYFGPGTRLTVT.

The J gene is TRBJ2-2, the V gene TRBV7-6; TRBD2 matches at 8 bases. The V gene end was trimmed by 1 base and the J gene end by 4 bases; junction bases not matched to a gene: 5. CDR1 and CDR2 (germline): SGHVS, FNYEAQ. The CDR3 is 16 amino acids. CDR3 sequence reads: CASSLGSGSGTGELFF. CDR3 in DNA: TGTGCCAGCAGCTTAGGGAGCGGGAGTGGCACCGGGGAGCTGTTTTTT.

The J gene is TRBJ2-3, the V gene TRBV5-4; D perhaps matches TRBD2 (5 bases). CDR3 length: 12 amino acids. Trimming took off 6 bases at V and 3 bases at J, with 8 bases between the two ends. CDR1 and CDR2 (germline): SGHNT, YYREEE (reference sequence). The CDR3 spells CASNRGTDTQYF. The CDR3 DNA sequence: TGTGCCAGCAACCGGGGTACAGATACGCAGTATTTT.

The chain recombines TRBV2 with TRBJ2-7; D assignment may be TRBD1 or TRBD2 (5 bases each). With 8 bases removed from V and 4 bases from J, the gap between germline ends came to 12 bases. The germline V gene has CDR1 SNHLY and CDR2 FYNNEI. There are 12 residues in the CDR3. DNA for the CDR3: TGTGCCAGCGGGACGGGTATATACGAGCAGTACTTC. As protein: CASGTGIYEQYF. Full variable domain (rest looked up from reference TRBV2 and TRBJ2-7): EPEVTQTPSHQVTQMGQEVILRCVPISNHLYFYWYRQILGQKVEFLVSFYNNEISEKSEIFDDQFSVERPDGSNFTLKIRSTKLEDSAMYFCASGTGIYEQYFGPGTRLTVT.

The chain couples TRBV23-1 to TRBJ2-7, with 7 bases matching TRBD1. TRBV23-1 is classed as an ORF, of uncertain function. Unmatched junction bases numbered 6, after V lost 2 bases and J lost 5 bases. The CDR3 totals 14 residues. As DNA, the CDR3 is TGCGCCAGCAGTCAACGACAGGGAAGGAACGAGCAGTACTTC. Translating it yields CASSQRQGRNEQYF.

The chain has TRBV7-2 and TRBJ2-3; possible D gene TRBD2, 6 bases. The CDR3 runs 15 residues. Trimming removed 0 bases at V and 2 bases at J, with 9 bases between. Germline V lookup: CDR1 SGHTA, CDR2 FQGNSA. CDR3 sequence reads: CASSLASGNTDTQYF. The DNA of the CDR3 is TGTGCCAGCAGCTTAGCTAGCGGAAACACAGATACGCAGTATTTT.

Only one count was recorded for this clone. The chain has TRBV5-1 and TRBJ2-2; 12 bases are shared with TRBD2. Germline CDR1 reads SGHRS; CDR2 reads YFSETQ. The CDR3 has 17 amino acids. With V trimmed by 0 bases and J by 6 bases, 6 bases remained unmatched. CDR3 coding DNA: TGCGCCAGCAGCTTGGCGCTAGCGGGAGGGCCCGCCGGGGAGCTGTTTTTT. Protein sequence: CASSLALAGGPAGELFF.